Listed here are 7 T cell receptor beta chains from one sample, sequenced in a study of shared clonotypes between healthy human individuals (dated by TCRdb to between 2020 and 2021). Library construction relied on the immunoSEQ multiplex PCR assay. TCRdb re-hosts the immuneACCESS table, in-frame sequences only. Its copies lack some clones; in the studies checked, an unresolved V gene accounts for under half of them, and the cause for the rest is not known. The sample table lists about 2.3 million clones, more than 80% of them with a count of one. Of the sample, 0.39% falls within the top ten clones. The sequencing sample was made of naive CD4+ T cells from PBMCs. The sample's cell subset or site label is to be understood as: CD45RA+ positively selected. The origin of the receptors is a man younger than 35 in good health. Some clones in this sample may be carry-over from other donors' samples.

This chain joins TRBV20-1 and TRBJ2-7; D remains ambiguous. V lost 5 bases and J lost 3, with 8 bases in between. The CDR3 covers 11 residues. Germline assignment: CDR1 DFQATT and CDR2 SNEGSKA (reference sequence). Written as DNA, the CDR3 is TGCAGTGCTCACGTCCTCTACGAGCAGTACTTC. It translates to CSAHVLYEQYF.

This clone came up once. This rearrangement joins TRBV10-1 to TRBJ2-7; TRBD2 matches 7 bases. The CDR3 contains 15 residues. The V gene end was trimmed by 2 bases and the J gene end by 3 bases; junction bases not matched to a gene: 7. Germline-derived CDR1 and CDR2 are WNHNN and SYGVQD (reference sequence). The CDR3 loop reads CASSEGLRECYEQYF. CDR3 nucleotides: TGCGCCAGCAGTGAGGGCCTGCGGGAGTGCTACGAGCAGTACTTC.

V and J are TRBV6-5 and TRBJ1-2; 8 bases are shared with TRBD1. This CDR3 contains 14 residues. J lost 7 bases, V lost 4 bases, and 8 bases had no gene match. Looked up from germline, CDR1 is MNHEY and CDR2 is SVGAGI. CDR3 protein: CASSSTGVVVGYTF. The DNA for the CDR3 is TGTGCCAGCAGTTCGACAGGGGTTGTGGTTGGCTACACCTTC.

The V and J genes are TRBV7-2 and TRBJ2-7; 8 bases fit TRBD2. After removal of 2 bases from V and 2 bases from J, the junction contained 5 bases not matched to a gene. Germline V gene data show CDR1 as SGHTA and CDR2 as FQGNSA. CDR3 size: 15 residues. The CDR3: CASSLQAGAPYEQYF. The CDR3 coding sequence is TGTGCCAGCAGCTTACAAGCGGGAGCTCCCTACGAGCAGTACTTC.

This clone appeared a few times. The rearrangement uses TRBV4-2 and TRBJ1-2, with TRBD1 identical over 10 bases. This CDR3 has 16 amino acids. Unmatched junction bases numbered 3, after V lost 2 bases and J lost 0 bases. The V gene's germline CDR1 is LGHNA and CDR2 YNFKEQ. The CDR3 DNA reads TGTGCCAGCAGCCAAAGGGGACAGGGGCCTAACTATGGCTACACCTTC. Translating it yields CASSQRGQGPNYGYTF.

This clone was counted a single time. CDR3 DNA sequence: TGTGCCAGCAGGGCCGACAGCCCCAATAATGAAAAACTGTTTTTT. It translates to CASRADSPNNEKLFF. The chain combines TRBV28 with TRBJ1-4, with a tentative D call TRBD1 (5 bases). Germline V gene lookup returns CDR1 MDHEN and CDR2 SYDVKM. This CDR3 is built from 15 residues. The V end lost 6 bases, the J end lost 4 bases, and 15 bases lay between the germline ends.

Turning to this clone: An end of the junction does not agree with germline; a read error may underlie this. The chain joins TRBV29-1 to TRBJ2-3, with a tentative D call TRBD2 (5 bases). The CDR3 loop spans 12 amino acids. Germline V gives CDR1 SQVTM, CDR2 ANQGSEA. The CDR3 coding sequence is TGTGCGGCGTCTGGCGGGACAGATACGCAGTATTTT. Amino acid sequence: CAASGGTDTQYF.